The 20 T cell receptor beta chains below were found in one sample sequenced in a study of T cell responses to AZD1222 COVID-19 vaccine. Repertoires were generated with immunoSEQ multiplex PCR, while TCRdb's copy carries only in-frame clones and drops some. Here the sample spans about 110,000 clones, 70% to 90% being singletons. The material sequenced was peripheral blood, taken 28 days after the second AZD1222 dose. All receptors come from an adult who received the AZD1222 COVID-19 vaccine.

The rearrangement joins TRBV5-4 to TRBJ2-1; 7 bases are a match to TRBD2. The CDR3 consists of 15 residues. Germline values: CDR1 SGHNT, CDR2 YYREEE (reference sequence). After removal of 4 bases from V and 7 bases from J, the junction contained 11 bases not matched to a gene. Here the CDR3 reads CASSLVAGEGNEQFF. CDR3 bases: TGTGCCAGCAGCCTTGTAGCGGGCGAAGGGAATGAGCAGTTCTTC.

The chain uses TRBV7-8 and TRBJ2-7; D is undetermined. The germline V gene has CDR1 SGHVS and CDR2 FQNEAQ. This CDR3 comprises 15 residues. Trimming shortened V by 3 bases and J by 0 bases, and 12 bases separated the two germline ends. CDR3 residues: CASSFLGLDSYEQYF. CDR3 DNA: TGTGCCAGCAGCTTCCTAGGGCTCGACTCCTACGAGCAGTACTTC.

CDR3 loop: CAMPPGRRNTGELFF. In DNA, the CDR3 is TGTGCCATGCCCCCGGGACGACGAAACACCGGGGAGCTGTTTTTT. The chain is built from TRBV30 and TRBJ2-2; the D gene could be TRBD1 or TRBD2 (5 bases each). Trimming pared 8 bases from V and 2 bases from J, leaving 18 bases between. The germline V gene has CDR1 GTSNPN and CDR2 SVGIG (reference sequence). This CDR3 region has 15 residues.

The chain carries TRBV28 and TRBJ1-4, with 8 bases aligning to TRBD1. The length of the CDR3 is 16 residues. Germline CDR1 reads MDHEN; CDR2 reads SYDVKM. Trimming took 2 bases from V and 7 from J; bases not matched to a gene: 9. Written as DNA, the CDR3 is TGTGCCAGCAGTTTACCCAGGGGGCGAGGAGGTGAAAAACTGTTTTTT. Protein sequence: CASSLPRGRGGEKLFF. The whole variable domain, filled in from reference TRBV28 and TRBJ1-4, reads DVKVTQSSRYLVKRTGEKVFLECVQDMDHENMFWYRQDPGLGLRLIYFSYDVKMKEKGDIPEGYSVSREKKERFSLILESASTNQTSMYLCASSLPRGRGGEKLFFGSGTQLSVL.

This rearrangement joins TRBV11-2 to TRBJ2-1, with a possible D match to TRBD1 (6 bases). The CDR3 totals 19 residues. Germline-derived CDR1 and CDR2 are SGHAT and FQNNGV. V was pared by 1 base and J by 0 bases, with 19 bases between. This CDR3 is CASSLAPGPGTRSYNEQFF. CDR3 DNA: TGTGCCAGCAGCTTAGCGCCTGGACCCGGGACACGCTCCTACAATGAGCAGTTCTTC. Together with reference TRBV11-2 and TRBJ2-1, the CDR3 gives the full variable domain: EAGVAQSPRYKIIEKRQSVAFWCNPISGHATLYWYQQILGQGPKLLIQFQNNGVVDDSQLPKDRFSAERLKGVDSTLKIQPAKLEDSAVYLCASSLAPGPGTRSYNEQFFGPGTRLTVL.

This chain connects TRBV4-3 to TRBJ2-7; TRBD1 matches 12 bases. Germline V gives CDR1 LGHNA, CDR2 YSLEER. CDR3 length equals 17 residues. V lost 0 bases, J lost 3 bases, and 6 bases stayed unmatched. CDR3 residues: CASSQDRGTGGVYEQYF. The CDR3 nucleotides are TGCGCCAGCAGCCAAGATCGGGGGACAGGGGGCGTCTACGAGCAGTACTTC.

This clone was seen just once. CDR3 region: CASSRWQGYEQYF. As DNA, the CDR3 is TGTGCCAGCAGCAGGTGGCAGGGGTACGAGCAGTACTTC. This chain uses TRBV7-3 with TRBJ2-7; the D gene is possibly TRBD1 (6 bases). This CDR3 has 13 residues. The V end lost 5 bases, the J end lost 4 bases, and 12 bases lay between the germline ends. Germline lookup yields CDR1 SGHTA and CDR2 FQGTGA.

CDR3 residues: CATSPDRDYGYTF. In DNA form, the CDR3 reads TGTGCCACCAGCCCGGACAGAGACTATGGCTACACCTTC. The J gene is TRBJ1-2, the V gene TRBV15, with D possibly being TRBD1 (6 bases). This CDR3 has 13 residues. The germline V gene has CDR1 LNHNV and CDR2 YYDKDF (reference sequence). V dropped 5 bases and J dropped 3 bases, with 10 bases sitting between them.

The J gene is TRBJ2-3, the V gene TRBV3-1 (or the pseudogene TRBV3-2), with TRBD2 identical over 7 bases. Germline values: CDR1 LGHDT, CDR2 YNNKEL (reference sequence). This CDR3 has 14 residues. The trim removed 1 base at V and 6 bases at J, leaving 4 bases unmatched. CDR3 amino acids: CASSQAWGGDTQYF. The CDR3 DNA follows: TGTGCCAGCAGCCAAGCTTGGGGGGGTGATACGCAGTATTTT.

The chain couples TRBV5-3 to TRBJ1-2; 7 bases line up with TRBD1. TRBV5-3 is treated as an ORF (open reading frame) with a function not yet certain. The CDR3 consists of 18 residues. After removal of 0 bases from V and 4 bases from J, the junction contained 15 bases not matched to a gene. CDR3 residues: CARSLAPLDREWSYGYTF. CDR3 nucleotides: TGTGCCAGAAGCTTGGCGCCCCTAGACAGGGAATGGAGCTATGGCTACACCTTC.

The CDR3 here is CASSLQEGTGYTF. DNA for the CDR3: TGCGCCAGCAGCTTACAGGAAGGAACTGGCTACACCTTC. The V gene is TRBV5-1, the J gene TRBJ1-2, with D tentatively TRBD1 (5 bases). This CDR3 spans 13 amino acids. Per the germline V gene, CDR1 is SGHRS and CDR2 is YFSETQ. V lost 2 bases, J lost 7 bases, and 12 bases lay in between.

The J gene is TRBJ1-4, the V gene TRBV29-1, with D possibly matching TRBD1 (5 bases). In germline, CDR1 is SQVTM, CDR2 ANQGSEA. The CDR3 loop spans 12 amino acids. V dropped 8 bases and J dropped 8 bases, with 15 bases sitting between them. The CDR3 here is CSLRDGNEKLFF. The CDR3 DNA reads TGCAGCCTCCGGGACGGCAACGAAAAACTGTTTTTT. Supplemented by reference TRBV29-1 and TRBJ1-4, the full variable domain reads SAVISQKPSRDICQRGTSLTIQCQVDSQVTMMFWYRQQPGQSLTLIATANQGSEATYESGFVIDKFPISRPNLTFSTLTVSNMSPEDSSIYLCSLRDGNEKLFFGSGTQLSVL.

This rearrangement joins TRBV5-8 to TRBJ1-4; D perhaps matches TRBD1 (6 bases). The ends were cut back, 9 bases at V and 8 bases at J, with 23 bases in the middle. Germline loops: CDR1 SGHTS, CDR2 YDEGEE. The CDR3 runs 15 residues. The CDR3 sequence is CATPLVNRAGEKLFF. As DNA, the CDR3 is TGTGCCACGCCCCTTGTGAACAGGGCAGGGGAAAAACTGTTTTTT. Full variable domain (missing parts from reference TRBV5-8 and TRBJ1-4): EAGVTQSPTHLIKTRGQQATLRCSPISGHTSVYWYQQALGLGLQFLLWYDEGEERNRGNFPPRFSGRQFPNYSSELNVNALELEDSALYLCATPLVNRAGEKLFFGSGTQLSVL.

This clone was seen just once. This CDR3 is CASRRGTASSYEQYF. In DNA, the CDR3 is TGTGCCAGCAGACGAGGGACGGCCAGCTCCTACGAGCAGTACTTC. V gene TRBV6-5 combines with J gene TRBJ2-7; either TRBD1 or TRBD2 may fit D (5 bases each). Germline assignment: CDR1 MNHEY and CDR2 SVGAGI. The CDR3 is 15 residues long. The V and J ends lost 6 bases and 0 bases respectively, with 15 bases between them.

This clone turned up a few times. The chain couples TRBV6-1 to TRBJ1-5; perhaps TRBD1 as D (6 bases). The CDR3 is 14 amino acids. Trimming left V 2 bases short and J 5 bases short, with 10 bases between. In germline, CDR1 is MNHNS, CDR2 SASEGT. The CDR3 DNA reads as TGTGCCAGCAGTGAAAGGGGGGGCGATCAGCCCCAGCATTTT. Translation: CASSERGGDQPQHF.

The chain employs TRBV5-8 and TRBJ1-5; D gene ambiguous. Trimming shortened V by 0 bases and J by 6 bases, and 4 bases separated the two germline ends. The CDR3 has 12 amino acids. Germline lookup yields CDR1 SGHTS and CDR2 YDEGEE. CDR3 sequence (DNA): TGTGCCAGCAGCTTGGATGGTCAGCCCCAGCATTTT. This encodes CASSLDGQPQHF.

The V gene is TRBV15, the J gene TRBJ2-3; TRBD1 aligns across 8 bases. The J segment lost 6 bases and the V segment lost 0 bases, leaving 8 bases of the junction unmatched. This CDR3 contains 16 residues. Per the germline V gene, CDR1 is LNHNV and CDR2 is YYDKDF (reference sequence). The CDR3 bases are TGTGCCACCAGCAGAGAAACGACAGGGGTGGACGATACGCAGTATTTT. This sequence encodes CATSRETTGVDDTQYF.

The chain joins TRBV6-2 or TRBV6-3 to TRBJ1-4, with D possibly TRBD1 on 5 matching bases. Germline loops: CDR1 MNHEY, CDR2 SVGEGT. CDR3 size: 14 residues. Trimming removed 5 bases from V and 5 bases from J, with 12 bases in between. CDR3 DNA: TGTGCCAGCAGTCGGGACGGATTAAATGAAAAACTGTTTTTT. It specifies CASSRDGLNEKLFF.

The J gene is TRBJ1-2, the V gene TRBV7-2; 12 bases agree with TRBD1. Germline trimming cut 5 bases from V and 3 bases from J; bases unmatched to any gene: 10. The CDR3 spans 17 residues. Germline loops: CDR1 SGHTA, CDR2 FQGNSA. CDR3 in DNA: TGTGCCAGCAGCCAAGACCGGGACAGGGGGCGATACTATGGCTACACCTTC. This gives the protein CASSQDRDRGRYYGYTF.

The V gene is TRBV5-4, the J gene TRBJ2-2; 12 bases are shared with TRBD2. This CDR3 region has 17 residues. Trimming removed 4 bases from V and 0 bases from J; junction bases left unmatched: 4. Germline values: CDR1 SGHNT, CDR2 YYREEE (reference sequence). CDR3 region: CASSPGLAGTNTGELFF. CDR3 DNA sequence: TGTGCCAGCAGCCCCGGACTAGCGGGGACGAACACCGGGGAGCTGTTTTTT.